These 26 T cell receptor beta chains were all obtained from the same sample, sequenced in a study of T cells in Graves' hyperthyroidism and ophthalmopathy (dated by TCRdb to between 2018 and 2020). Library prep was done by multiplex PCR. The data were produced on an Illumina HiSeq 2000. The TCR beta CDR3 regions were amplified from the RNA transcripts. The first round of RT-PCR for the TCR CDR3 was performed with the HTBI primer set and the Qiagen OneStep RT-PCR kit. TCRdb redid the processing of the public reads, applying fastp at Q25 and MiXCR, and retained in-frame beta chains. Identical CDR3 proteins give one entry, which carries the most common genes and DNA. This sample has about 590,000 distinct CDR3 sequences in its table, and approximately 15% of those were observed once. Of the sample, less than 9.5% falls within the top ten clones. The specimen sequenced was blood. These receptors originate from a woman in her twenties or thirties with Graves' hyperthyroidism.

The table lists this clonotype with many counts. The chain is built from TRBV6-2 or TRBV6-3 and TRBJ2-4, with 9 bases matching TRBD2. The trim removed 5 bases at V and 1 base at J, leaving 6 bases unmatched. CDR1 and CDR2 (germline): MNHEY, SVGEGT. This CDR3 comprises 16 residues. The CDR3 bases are TGTGCCAGCAGTGATCTAGCGGGACGGGCCAAAAACATTCAGTACTTC. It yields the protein CASSDLAGRAKNIQYF.

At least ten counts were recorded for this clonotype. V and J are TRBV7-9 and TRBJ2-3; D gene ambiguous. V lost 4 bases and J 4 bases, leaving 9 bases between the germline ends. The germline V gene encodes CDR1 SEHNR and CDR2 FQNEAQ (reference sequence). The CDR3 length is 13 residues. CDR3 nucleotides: TGTGCCAGCAGCTCCCAGACGCCAGATACGCAGTATTTT. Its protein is CASSSQTPDTQYF.

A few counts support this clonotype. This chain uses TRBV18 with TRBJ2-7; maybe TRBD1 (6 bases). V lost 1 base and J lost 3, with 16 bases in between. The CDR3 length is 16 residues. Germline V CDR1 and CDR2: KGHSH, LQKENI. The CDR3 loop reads CASSPLSGTRFYEQYF. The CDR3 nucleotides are TGTGCCAGCTCACCACTTTCCGGGACAAGATTCTACGAGCAGTACTTC.

CDR3 sequence reads: CASSQDRQGGTQYF. The CDR3 region has the DNA TGTGCCAGCAGCCAAGATCGTCAGGGGGGGACCCAGTACTTC. The V gene is TRBV3-1, the J gene TRBJ2-5; tentatively, D is TRBD1 (7 bases). V lost 0 bases and J lost 7, with 12 bases in between. Per the germline V gene, CDR1 is LGHDT and CDR2 is YNNKEL (reference sequence). The CDR3 is made up of 14 amino acids.

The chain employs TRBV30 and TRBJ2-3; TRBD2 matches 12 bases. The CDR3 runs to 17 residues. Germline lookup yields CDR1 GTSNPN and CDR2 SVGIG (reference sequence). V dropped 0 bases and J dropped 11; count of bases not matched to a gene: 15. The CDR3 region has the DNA TGTGCCTGGAGTGTACCCAGGGCTAGCGGGAGGGCCGAGGGGCAGTATTTT. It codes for CAWSVPRASGRAEGQYF.

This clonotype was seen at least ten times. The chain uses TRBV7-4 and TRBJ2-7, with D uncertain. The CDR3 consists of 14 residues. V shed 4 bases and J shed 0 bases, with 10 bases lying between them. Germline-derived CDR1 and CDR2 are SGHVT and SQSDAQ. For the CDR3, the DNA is TGTGCCAGCAGCTCCTGGCGGATCTCCTACGAGCAGTACTTC. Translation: CASSSWRISYEQYF.

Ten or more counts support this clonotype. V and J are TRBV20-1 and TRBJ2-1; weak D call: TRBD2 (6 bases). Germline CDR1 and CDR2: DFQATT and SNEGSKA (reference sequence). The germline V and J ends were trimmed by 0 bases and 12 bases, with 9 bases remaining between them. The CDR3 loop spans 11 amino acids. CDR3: CSAREEEGQFF. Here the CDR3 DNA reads TGCAGTGCTAGAGAGGAGGAGGGGCAGTTCTTC.

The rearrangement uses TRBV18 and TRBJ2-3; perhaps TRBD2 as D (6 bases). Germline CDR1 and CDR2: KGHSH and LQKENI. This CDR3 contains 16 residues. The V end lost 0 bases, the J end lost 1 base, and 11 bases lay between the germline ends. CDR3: CASSPPGSSRTDTQYF. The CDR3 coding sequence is TGTGCCAGCTCACCACCCGGGAGTTCCCGCACAGATACGCAGTATTTT.

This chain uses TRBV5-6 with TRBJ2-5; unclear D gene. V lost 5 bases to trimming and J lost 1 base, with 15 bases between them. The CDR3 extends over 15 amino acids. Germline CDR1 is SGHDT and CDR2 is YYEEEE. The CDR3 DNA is TGTGCCAGCAGTCTCCTGCCAGAGACCCAAGAGACCCAGTACTTC. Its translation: CASSLLPETQETQYF. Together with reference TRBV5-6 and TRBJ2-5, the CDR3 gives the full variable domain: DAGVTQSPTHLIKTRGQQVTLRCSPKSGHDTVSWYQQALGQGPQFIFQYYEEEERQRGNFPDRFSGHQFPNYSSELNVNALLLGDSALYLCASSLLPETQETQYFGPGTRLLVL.

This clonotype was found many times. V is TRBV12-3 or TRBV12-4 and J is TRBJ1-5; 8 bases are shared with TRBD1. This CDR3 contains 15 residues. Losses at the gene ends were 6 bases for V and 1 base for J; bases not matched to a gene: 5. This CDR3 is CASRGTGGSNQPQHF. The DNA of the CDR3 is TGTGCCAGCAGGGGAACAGGGGGGAGCAATCAGCCCCAGCATTTT.

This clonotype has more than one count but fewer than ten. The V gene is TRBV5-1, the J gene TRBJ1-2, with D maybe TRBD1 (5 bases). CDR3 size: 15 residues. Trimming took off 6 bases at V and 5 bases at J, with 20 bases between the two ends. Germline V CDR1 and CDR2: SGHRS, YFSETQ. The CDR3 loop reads CASTPFGGGRYGYTF. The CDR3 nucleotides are TGCGCCAGCACCCCCTTTGGGGGGGGTAGGTATGGCTACACCTTC.

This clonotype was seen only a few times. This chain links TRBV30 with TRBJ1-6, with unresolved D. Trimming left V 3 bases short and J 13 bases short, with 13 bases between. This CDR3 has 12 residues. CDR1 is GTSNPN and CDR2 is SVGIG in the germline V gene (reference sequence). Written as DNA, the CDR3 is TGTGCCTGGAGCCGGACCCAAGGGCCCCTCCACTTT. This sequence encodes CAWSRTQGPLHF.

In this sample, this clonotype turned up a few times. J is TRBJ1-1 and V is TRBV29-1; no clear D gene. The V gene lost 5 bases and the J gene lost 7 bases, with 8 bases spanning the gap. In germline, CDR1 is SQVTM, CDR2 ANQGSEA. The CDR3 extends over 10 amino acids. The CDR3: CSVPGSEAFF. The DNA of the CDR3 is TGCAGCGTTCCCGGCAGTGAAGCTTTCTTT.

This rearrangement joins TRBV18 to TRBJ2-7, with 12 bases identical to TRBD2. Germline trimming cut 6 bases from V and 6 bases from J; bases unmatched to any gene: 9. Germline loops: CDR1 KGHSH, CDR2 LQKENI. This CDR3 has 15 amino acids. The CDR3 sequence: CASSSGTSGFLEQYF. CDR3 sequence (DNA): TGTGCCAGCTCCTCGGGGACTAGCGGGTTCCTCGAGCAGTACTTC.

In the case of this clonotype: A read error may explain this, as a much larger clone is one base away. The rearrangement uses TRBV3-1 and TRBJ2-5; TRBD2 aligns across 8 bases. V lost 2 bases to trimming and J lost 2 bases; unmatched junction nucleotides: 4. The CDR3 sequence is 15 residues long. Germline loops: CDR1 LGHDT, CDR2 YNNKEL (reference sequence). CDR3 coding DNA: TGTGCCAGCAGCCAACAGCGGGGGAAGCAAGAGACCCAGTACTTC. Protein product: CASSQQRGKQETQYF.

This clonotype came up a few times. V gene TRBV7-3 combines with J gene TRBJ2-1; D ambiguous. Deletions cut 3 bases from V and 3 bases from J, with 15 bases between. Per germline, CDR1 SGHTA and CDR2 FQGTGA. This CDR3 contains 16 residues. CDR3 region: CASSLRPRTNYNEQFF. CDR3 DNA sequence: TGTGCCAGCAGCTTGCGTCCTAGGACGAACTACAATGAGCAGTTCTTC.

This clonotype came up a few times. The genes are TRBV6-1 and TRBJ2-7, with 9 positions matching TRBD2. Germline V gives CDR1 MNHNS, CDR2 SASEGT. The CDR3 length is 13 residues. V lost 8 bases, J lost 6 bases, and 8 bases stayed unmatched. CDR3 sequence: CASRRGLAGEQYF. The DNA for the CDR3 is TGTGCCAGCCGTAGGGGACTAGCAGGCGAGCAGTACTTC.

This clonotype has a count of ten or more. CDR3 protein: CSVDVGGGTSGRDEQFF. DNA for the CDR3: TGCAGCGTTGATGTGGGGGGGGGGACTAGCGGGAGGGATGAGCAGTTCTTC. This chain uses TRBV29-1 with TRBJ2-1, with 16 bases aligning to TRBD2. Germline assignment: CDR1 SQVTM and CDR2 ANQGSEA. The CDR3 covers 17 residues. Trimming cost V 3 bases and J 8 bases; bases outside gene matches: 10.

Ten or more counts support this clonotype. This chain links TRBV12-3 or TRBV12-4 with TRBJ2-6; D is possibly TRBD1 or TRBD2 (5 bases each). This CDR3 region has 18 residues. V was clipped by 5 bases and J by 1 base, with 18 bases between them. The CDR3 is CASSRTGTHRSGANVLTF. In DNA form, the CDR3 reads TGTGCCAGCAGTAGAACCGGGACGCACAGGTCTGGGGCCAACGTCCTGACTTTC.

This CDR3 is CASRPTIPNTEAFF. CDR3 bases: TGTGCCAGCAGGCCAACAATACCGAACACTGAAGCTTTCTTT. The chain couples TRBV25-1 to TRBJ1-1; D gene unclear. Trimming pared 6 bases from V and 1 base from J, leaving 12 bases between. Germline V gives CDR1 MGHDK, CDR2 SYGVNS. CDR3 length: 14 amino acids. The complete variable domain, with remaining parts taken from reference TRBV25-1 and TRBJ1-1, reads EADIYQTPRYLVIGTGKKITLECSQTMGHDKMYWYQQDPGMELHLIHYSYGVNSTEKGDLSSESTVSRIRTEHFPLTLESARPSHTSQYLCASRPTIPNTEAFFGQGTRLTVV.

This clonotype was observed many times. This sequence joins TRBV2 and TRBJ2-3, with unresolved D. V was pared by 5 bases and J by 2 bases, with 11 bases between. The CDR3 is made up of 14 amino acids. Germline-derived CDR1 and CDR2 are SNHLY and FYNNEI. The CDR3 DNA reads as TGTGCCAGCAGTCCGACACTTAACACAGATACGCAGTATTTT. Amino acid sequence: CASSPTLNTDTQYF.

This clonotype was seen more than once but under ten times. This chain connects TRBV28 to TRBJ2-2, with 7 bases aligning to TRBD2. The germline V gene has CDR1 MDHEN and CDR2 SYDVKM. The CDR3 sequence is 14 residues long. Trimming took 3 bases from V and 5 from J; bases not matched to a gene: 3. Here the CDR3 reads CASSFISGTGELFF. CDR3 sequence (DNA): TGTGCCAGCAGTTTTATTAGCGGGACCGGGGAGCTGTTTTTT. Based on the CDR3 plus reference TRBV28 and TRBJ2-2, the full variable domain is DVKVTQSSRYLVKRTGEKVFLECVQDMDHENMFWYRQDPGLGLRLIYFSYDVKMKEKGDIPEGYSVSREKKERFSLILESASTNQTSMYLCASSFISGTGELFFGEGSRLTVL.

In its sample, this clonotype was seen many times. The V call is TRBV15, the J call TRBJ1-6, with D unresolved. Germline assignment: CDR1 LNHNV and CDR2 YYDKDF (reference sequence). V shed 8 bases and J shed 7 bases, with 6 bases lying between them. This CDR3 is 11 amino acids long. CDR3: CATGYNSPLHF. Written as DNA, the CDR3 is TGTGCCACCGGGTACAATTCACCCCTCCACTTT.

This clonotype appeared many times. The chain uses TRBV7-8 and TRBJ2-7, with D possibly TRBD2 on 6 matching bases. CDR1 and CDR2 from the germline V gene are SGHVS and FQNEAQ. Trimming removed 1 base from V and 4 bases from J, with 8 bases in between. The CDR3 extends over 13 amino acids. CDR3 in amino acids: CASSLGGDYEQYF. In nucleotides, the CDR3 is TGTGCCAGCAGCTTAGGGGGGGATTACGAGCAGTACTTC.

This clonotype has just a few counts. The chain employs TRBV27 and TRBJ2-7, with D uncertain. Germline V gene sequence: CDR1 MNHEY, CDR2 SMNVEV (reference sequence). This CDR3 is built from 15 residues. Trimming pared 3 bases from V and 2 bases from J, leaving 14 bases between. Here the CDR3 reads CASSLGTSDPYEQYF. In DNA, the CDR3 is TGTGCCAGCAGTTTGGGTACGTCTGATCCCTACGAGCAGTACTTC.

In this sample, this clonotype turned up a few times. The CDR3 is CSAKPPGSGGELFF. Written as DNA, the CDR3 is TGCAGTGCCAAGCCCCCAGGGTCGGGCGGGGAGCTGTTTTTT. This chain joins TRBV20-1 and TRBJ2-2, with D perhaps TRBD1 (5 bases). The CDR3 is made up of 14 amino acids. V was cut by 6 bases and J by 7 bases, with 18 bases left in between. Germline V gives CDR1 DFQATT, CDR2 SNEGSKA (reference sequence).